Listed below are T cell receptor beta chains from one sample, sequenced in a study of control samples from healthy donors and cancer patients. The table came from immunoSEQ multiplex PCR; TCRdb's copy has only in-frame clones and leaves some out. The data show 110,000 or so clones, roughly 89% seen once. Sequenced: blood. The receptor source for this set is a man aged 25-40 years in good health. CDR3s include the opening cysteine and the closing phenylalanine or tryptophan. Fields, in order: V gene, J gene, clone size, D gene, CDR3 protein, CDR3 DNA. D genes are given only for firm matches. Clone size is not always given. Where it is, it says once, few, many or a class for expanded clones.

V: TRBV4-1
J: TRBJ1-4
size: -
D: -
CDR3: CASSQDSERVWEKLFF
DNA: TGCGCCAGCAGCCAAGATTCAGAGCGGGTTTGGGAAAAACTGTTTTTT

V: TRBV6-5
J: TRBJ2-7
size: -
D: TRBD1
CDR3: CASRSPGQGNEQYF
DNA: TGTGCCAGCAGGTCACCGGGACAGGGCAACGAGCAGTACTTC

V: TRBV7-2
J: TRBJ2-7
size: -
D: TRBD1
CDR3: CASSLANRGYEQYF
DNA: TGTGCCAGCAGCTTAGCCAACAGGGGCTACGAGCAGTACTTC

V: TRBV19
J: TRBJ2-1
size: -
D: TRBD2
CDR3: CASTPRASGGANEQFF
DNA: TGTGCCAGTACCCCTAGGGCTAGCGGGGGGGCAAATGAGCAGTTCTTC

V: TRBV5-1
J: TRBJ1-1
size: -
D: -
CDR3: CASSLVRGMNTEAFF
DNA: TGCGCCAGCAGCTTGGTGCGGGGAATGAACACTGAAGCTTTCTTT

V: TRBV18
J: TRBJ1-1
size: -
D: TRBD1
CDR3: CASSPMDRDWHTEAFF
DNA: TGTGCCAGCTCACCGATGGACAGGGATTGGCACACTGAAGCTTTCTTT

V: TRBV2
J: TRBJ2-6
size: -
D: -
CDR3: CASTYRQAGANVLTF
DNA: TGTGCCAGCACCTACCGACAGGCTGGGGCCAACGTCCTGACTTTC

V: TRBV27
J: TRBJ2-3
size: -
D: TRBD2
CDR3: CASSPQLAGPRTDTQYF
DNA: TGTGCCAGCAGTCCCCAACTAGCGGGGCCTCGCACAGATACGCAGTATTTT

V: TRBV12-3/TRBV12-4
J: TRBJ2-5
size: few
D: -
CDR3: CASRVMSETQYF
DNA: TGTGCCAGCAGAGTAATGTCGGAGACCCAGTACTTC

V: TRBV18
J: TRBJ2-1
size: -
D: -
CDR3: CASSPISDEQFF
DNA: TGTGCCAGCTCACCAATTAGCGATGAGCAGTTCTTC

V: TRBV11-2
J: TRBJ1-1
size: -
D: -
CDR3: CASSLQGETSEAFF
DNA: TGTGCCAGCAGTTTACAGGGAGAAACTTCTGAAGCTTTCTTT

V: TRBV2
J: TRBJ2-2
size: -
D: -
CDR3: CASSANTGGGLFF
DNA: TGTGCCAGCAGCGCAAACACAGGGGGGGGGCTGTTTTTT

V: TRBV19
J: TRBJ1-2
size: -
D: -
CDR3: CASAYRPNYGYTF
DNA: TGTGCCAGTGCATACAGGCCTAACTATGGCTACACCTTC

V: TRBV7-2
J: TRBJ1-5
size: -
D: -
CDR3: CASSPLQGPQHF
DNA: TGTGCCAGCAGCCCGTTACAGGGGCCCCAGCATTTT

V: TRBV30
J: TRBJ1-6
size: -
D: -
CDR3: CAWSKQGNSPLHF
DNA: TGTGCCTGGAGTAAACAGGGCAATTCACCCCTCCACTTT

V: TRBV20-1
J: TRBJ2-5
size: -
D: -
CDR3: CSAPDWGTQYF
DNA: TGCAGTGCTCCTGATTGGGGGACCCAGTACTTC

V: TRBV24-1
J: TRBJ2-1
size: -
D: -
CDR3: CATSNSGVSYNEQFF
DNA: TGTGCCACCAGCAATTCAGGGGTCTCCTACAATGAGCAGTTCTTC

V: TRBV3-1/TRBV3-2
J: TRBJ1-3
size: -
D: -
CDR3: CASSRVGGARLNTIYF
DNA: TGTGCCAGCAGCCGCGTCGGGGGGGCGCGATTAAACACCATATATTTT

V: TRBV28
J: TRBJ1-6
size: -
D: -
CDR3: CASSQGTPDTSPLHF
DNA: TGTGCCAGCAGTCAGGGGACCCCAGATACTTCACCCCTCCACTTT

V: TRBV10-2
J: TRBJ2-7
size: -
D: -
CDR3: CASSESARQYF
DNA: TGCGCCAGCAGTGAGTCTGCGAGGCAGTACTTC

V: TRBV6-5
J: TRBJ1-1
size: -
D: -
CDR3: CASSSHNGAEAFF
DNA: TGTGCCAGCAGTTCCCATAATGGGGCTGAAGCTTTCTTT

V: TRBV12-3/TRBV12-4
J: TRBJ1-2
size: -
D: -
CDR3: CASSFNHRGYTF
DNA: TGTGCCAGCAGTTTCAATCATCGTGGCTACACCTTC

V: TRBV4-1
J: TRBJ1-2
size: -
D: -
CDR3: CASSPSRSSGSGYTF
DNA: TGCGCCAGCAGCCCCTCCAGGTCCTCAGGGAGTGGCTACACCTTC

V: TRBV15
J: TRBJ1-1
size: once
D: -
CDR3: CAISAGQLNTEAFF
DNA: TGTGCCATCTCGGCCGGACAGCTGAACACTGAAGCTTTCTTT

V: TRBV28
J: TRBJ2-3
size: -
D: TRBD1
CDR3: CASSTQGQGAGDTQYF
DNA: TGTGCCAGCAGTACTCAGGGGCAGGGGGCGGGAGATACGCAGTATTTT

V: TRBV5-8
J: TRBJ1-1
size: -
D: TRBD1
CDR3: CASSPDRPIEAFF
DNA: TGTGCCAGCAGCCCGGACAGGCCCATTGAAGCTTTCTTT

V: TRBV3-1/TRBV3-2
J: TRBJ2-2
size: -
D: -
CDR3: CASSPLAKNGELFF
DNA: TGTGCCAGCAGCCCGCTAGCGAAGAACGGGGAGCTGTTTTTT